This T cell receptor beta chain was recovered during a study of control samples from healthy donors and cancer patients. CDR3 length: 17 residues. J gave up 0 bases and V 1 base, and 5 bases lay outside the gene matches. The V gene's germline CDR1 is SGHRS and CDR2 YFSETQ. The data were produced by immunoSEQ multiplex PCR, yet TCRdb's version contains in-frame clones alone and is incomplete. Of about 140,000 clones listed, around 90% are singletons. This chain uses TRBV5-1 with TRBJ2-2, with 8 bases identical to TRBD2. Specimen: blood. This sequence was found in a man younger than 35 in good health. The CDR3 loop is CASSLSSGGANTGELFF. Here the CDR3 DNA reads TGCGCCAGCAGCTTGTCCAGCGGGGGCGCGAACACCGGGGAGCTGTTTTTT.